The present T cell receptor beta chain was sequenced within a study of shared clonotypes between healthy human individuals. Study-wide findings and caveats: The study found approximately 5% of naive CD4 clonotypes shared across four donors.

V gave up 1 base and J gave up 3 bases, with 10 bases separating them. Germline CDR1 is MDHEN and CDR2 is SYDVKM. The CDR3 has 15 amino acids. To make CD8 memory, CD45RO+ cells were put together with CCR7-negative CD45RA+ TemRA cells. A remark on this clone: The target antigen is unknown.

The protocol was immunoSEQ multiplex PCR, while the TCRdb copy is restricted to in-frame clones and leaves out a portion. This table holds more than 550,000 clones, about 90% found once. The chain joins TRBV28 to TRBJ1-5, with a possible D match to TRBD1 (5 bases). The origin of this receptor is a man aged 18 to 29 in good health. Some clones in this sample may be carry-over from other donors' samples. The source material was memory CD8+ T cells from PBMCs. This sample's subset: CD45RO+ cells pooled with CCR7-negative TemRA cells. The CDR3 reads CASSLFGGNNQPQHF. The DNA for the CDR3 is TGTGCCAGCAGTTTATTTGGGGGAAACAATCAGCCCCAGCATTTT.